This T cell receptor (beta chain) stems from a study of cytomegalovirus exposure and HLA in healthy donors. V lost 0 bases, J lost 2 bases, and 11 bases lay in between. This CDR3 has 15 amino acids. Germline V gives CDR1 MGHRA, CDR2 YSYEKL. Using immunoSEQ multiplex PCR, the repertoire was profiled, and TCRdb retains in-frame clones only, with some absent. The repertoire holds 200,000 to 250,000 clones, with around 80% as singletons. Study-level points and caveats: A classifier reportedly called cytomegalovirus status with high sensitivity and specificity.

This clone was seen many times. Its target is not known. The donors formed part of the approximately 120-subject validation cohort, distinct from the 666-subject first cohort. This chain joins TRBV4-1 and TRBJ2-7, with D unclear. This sequence was found in a woman in her 30s in good health and CMV-seropositive. The sample taken for sequencing was PBMCs. The CDR3 reads CASSQEDDAPYEQYF. The CDR3 DNA sequence: TGCGCCAGCAGCCAAGAAGATGACGCTCCCTACGAGCAGTACTTC.